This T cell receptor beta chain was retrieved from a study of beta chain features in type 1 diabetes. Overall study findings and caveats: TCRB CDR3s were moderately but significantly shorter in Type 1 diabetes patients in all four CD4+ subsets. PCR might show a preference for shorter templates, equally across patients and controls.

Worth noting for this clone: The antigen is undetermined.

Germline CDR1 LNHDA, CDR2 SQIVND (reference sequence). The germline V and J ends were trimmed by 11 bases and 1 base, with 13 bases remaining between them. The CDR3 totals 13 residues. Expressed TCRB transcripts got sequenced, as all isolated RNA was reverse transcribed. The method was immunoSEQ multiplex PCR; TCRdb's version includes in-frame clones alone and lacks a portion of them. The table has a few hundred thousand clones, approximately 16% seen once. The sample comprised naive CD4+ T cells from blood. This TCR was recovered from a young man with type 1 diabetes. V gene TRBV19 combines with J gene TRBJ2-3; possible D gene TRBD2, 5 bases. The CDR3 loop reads CACSGERTDTQYF. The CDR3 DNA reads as TGTGCCTGCTCCGGGGAGCGCACAGATACGCAGTATTTT.